These 5 T cell receptor beta chains were sequenced from one sample in a study of CD8 T cells in ankylosing spondylitis. TCRdb processed the 5' RACE reads anew with MiXCR; each CDR3 protein has one entry. The sample lists tens of thousands of distinct CDR3 sequences, 6% occurring once. Sequencing was performed on blood, either unsorted or a sorted T cell fraction (not recorded which). These receptors came from a male donor with ankylosing spondylitis or in good health (not recorded which).

This clonotype was observed many times. The chain recombines TRBV6-5 with TRBJ2-7; TRBD1 agrees at 7 bases. With V trimmed by 0 bases and J by 5 bases, 4 bases remained unmatched. This CDR3 is 14 amino acids long. CDR1 and CDR2 from the germline V gene are MNHEY and SVGAGI. Written as DNA, the CDR3 is TGTGCCAGCAGTTACTCTGTCAGGGGGAACGAGCAGTACTTC. Protein sequence: CASSYSVRGNEQYF.

In its sample, this clonotype was seen many times. The chain joins TRBV12-3 or TRBV12-4 to TRBJ2-2, with D perhaps assigned TRBD1 or TRBD2 (5 bases each). CDR3 length: 15 amino acids. The V and J ends lost 4 bases and 5 bases respectively, with 14 bases between them. The CDR3 protein is CASSSRGWATGELFF. Here the CDR3 DNA reads TGTGCCAGCAGTTCGAGGGGATGGGCGACCGGGGAGCTGTTTTTT.

This clonotype was counted at least ten times. The chain carries TRBV6-2 or TRBV6-3 and TRBJ2-2; no clear D. Trimming stripped 1 base from V and 0 bases from J, with 6 bases between. The germline V gene has CDR1 MNHEY and CDR2 SVGEGT. This CDR3 region has 15 residues. The CDR3 nucleotides are TGTGCCAGCAGTTACTTGGCCACGAACACCGGGGAGCTGTTTTTT. Translated, it gives CASSYLATNTGELFF.

There are many counts of this clonotype. The chain has TRBV28 and TRBJ2-1; tentative D call: TRBD2 (5 bases). Trimming removed 6 bases from V and 7 bases from J, with 22 bases in between. The germline V gene has CDR1 MDHEN and CDR2 SYDVKM. CDR3 length: 16 amino acids. Here the CDR3 DNA reads TGTGCCAGCAGCCTCCGGGTGATCACGAGGAGGAATGAGCAGTTCTTC. Protein sequence: CASSLRVITRRNEQFF.

This clonotype was observed at least ten times. DNA of the CDR3: TGTGCCAGCAGCCAAGACACAGGGGGTAGAACTGAAGCTTTCTTT. This sequence encodes CASSQDTGGRTEAFF. The V call is TRBV7-9, the J call TRBJ1-1; 8 bases agree with TRBD1. V dropped 5 bases and J dropped 5; count of bases not matched to a gene: 10. This CDR3 is built from 15 residues. Germline assignment: CDR1 SEHNR and CDR2 FQNEAQ (reference sequence).